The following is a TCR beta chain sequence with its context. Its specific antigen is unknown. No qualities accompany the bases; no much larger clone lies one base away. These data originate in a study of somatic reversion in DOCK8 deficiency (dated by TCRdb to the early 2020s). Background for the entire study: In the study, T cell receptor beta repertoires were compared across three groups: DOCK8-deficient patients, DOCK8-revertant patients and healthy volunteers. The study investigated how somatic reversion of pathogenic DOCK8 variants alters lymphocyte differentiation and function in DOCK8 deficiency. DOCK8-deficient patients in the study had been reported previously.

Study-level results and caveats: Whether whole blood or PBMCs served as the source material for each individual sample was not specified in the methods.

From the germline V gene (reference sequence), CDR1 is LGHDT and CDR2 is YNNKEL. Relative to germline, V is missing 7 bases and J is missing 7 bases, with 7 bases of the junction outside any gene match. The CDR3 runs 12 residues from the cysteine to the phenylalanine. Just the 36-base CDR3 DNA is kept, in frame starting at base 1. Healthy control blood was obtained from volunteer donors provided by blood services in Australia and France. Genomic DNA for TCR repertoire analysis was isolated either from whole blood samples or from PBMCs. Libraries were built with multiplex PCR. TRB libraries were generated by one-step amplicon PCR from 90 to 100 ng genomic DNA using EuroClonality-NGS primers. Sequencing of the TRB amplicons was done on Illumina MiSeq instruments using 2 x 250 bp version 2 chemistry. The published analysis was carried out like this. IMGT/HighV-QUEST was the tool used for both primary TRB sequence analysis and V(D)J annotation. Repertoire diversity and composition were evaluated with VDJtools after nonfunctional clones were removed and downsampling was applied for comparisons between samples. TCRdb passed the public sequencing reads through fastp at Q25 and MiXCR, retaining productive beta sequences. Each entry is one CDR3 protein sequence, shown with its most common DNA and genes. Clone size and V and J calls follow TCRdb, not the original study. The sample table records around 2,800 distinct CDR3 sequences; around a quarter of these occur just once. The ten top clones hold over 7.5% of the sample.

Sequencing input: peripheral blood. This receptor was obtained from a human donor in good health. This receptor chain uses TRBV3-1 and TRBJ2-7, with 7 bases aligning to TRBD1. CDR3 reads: CASTDRAGEQYF. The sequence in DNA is TGTGCCAGCACCGACAGGGCAGGGGAGCAGTACTTC.